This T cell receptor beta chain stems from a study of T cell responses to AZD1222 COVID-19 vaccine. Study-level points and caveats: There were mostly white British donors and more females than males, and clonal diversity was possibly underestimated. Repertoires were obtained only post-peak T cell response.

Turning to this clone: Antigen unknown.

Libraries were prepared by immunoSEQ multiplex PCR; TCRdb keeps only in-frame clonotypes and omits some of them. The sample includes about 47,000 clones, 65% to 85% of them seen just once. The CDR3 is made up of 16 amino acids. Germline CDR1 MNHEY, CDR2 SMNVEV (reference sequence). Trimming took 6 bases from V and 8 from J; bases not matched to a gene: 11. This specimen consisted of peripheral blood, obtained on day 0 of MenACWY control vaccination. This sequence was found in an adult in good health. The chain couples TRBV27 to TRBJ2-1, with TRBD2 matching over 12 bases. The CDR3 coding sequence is TGTGCCAGCAGCACCCTAGCGGGAGGGAGTCGGGATGAGCAGTTCTTC. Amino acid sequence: CASSTLAGGSRDEQFF.